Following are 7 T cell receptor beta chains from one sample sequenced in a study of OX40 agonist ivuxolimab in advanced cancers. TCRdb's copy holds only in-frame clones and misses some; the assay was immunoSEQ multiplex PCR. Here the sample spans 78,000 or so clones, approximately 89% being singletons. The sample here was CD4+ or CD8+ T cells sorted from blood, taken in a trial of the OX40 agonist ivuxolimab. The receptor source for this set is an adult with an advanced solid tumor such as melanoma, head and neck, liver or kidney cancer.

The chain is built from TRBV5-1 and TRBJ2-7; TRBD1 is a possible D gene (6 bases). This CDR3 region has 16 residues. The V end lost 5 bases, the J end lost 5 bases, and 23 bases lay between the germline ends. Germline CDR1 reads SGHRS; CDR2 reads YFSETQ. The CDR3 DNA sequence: TGCGCCAGCAGTTTCGACGGGACACCGCCCCGTCACGAGCAGTACTTC. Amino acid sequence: CASSFDGTPPRHEQYF.

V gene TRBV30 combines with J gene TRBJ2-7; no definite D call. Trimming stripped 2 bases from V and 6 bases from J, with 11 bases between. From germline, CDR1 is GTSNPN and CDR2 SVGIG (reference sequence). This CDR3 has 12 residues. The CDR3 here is CAWSFTFGEQYF. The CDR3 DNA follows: TGTGCCTGGAGTTTTACATTCGGCGAGCAGTACTTC.

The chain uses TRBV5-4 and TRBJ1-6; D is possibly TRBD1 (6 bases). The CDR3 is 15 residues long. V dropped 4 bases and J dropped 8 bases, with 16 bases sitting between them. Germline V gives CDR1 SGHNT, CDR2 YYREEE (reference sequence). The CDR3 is CASSPQQGSHSPLHF. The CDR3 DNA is TGTGCCAGCAGCCCCCAACAGGGATCGCATTCACCCCTCCACTTT.

In DNA form, the CDR3 reads TGTGCCAGCAGTTTGTCAGGGCCCGTCGGTGGCTACACCTTC. Translation: CASSLSGPVGGYTF. V and J are TRBV28 and TRBJ1-2, with D possibly matching TRBD1 (5 bases). The CDR3 sequence is 14 residues long. V was cut by 3 bases and J by 7 bases, with 15 bases left in between. Germline CDR1 and CDR2: MDHEN and SYDVKM.

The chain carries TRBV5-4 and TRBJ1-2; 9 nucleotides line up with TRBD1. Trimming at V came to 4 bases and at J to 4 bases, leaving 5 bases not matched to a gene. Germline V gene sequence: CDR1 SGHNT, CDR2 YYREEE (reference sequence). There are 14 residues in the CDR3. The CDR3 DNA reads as TGTGCCAGCAGCCGGGGACAGGGCGCCTATGGCTACACCTTC. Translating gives CASSRGQGAYGYTF.

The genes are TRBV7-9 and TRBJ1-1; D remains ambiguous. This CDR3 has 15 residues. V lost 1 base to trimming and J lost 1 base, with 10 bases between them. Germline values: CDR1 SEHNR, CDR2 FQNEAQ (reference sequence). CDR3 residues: CASSLGAGGNTEAFF. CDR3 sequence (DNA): TGTGCCAGCAGCTTAGGGGCAGGCGGGAACACTGAAGCTTTCTTT. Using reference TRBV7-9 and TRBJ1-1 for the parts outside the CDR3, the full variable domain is DTGVSQNPRHKITKRGQNVTFRCDPISEHNRLYWYRQTLGQGPEFLTYFQNEAQLEKSRLLSDRFSAERPKGSFSTLEIQRTEQGDSAMYLCASSLGAGGNTEAFFGQGTRLTVV.

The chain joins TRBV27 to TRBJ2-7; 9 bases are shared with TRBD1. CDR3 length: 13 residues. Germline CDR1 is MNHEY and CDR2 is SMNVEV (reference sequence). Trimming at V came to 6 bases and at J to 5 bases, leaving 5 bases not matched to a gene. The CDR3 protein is CASRYRGRNEQYF. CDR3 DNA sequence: TGTGCCAGCAGATACAGGGGGCGGAACGAGCAGTACTTC.